This T cell receptor beta chain was recovered during a study of T cell responses to AZD1222 COVID-19 vaccine. Study results and limitations: Epitopes outside B.1.351 and B.1.1.7 mutated regions reportedly drew nearly half of spike TCRs. Spike-spanning, vaccine-associated CD4 TCRs were dominant at 160-218 and 743-854. It should be noted that donors were predominantly white British and more often female, and clonal diversity was possibly underestimated.

The protocol was immunoSEQ multiplex PCR, while the TCRdb copy is restricted to in-frame clones and leaves out a portion. The profile covers over 150,000 clones, with roughly 91% appearing a single time and 0.95% to 1.3% taken by the ten largest. Concerning this clone itself: Its antigen is undetermined.

The CDR3 totals 14 residues. The germline V and J ends were trimmed by 0 bases and 2 bases, with 8 bases remaining between them. Germline V CDR1 and CDR2: KGHSH, LQKENI. The chain carries TRBV18 and TRBJ2-7; no clear D. Specimen: peripheral blood, collected 28 days after the second dose of the MenACWY control vaccine. This receptor was obtained from an adult who received the MenACWY meningococcal vaccine as a control. The chain's CDR3 is CASSPPMGPYEQYF. The CDR3 DNA is TGTGCCAGCTCACCACCGATGGGCCCCTACGAGCAGTACTTC.